This is a list of T cell receptor beta chains from one sample in a study of T cells after yellow fever vaccination. TCRdb used MiXCR to reprocess the 5' RACE reads, holding one entry per CDR3 protein. The sample yields 610,000 or so distinct CDR3 sequences, approximately 13% seen once. The sample in question was PBMCs, obtained on the day of the yellow fever booster vaccination. All receptors derive from a man aged 30 to 45 who received the YFV17D yellow fever vaccine. The CDR3 runs from the conserved cysteine through the conserved F or W. The D gene is left open where the match is weak. Expanded clones get a size class; other rows say once, few or many, or leave the size out.

v_gene	abundance	j_gene	d_gene	CDR3aa	CDR3nt
TRBV4-3	many	TRBJ2-7	.	CASSQDKGGGYEQYF	TGCGCCAGCAGCCAAGATAAGGGAGGCGGCTACGAGCAGTACTTC
TRBV6-5	.	TRBJ2-3	.	CASSYGRLGADTQYF	TGTGCCAGCAGTTATGGTCGGCTTGGGGCAGATACGCAGTATTTT
TRBV6-5	.	TRBJ1-5	.	CASSIDAGDQPQHF	TGTGCCAGCAGTATCGACGCGGGCGATCAGCCCCAGCATTTT
TRBV19	.	TRBJ2-5	.	CASSLTGNGKETQYF	TGTGCCAGTAGTCTAACAGGGAACGGAAAAGAGACCCAGTACTTC
TRBV5-1	.	TRBJ2-2	.	CASSLGPQTGNTGELFF	TGCGCCAGCAGCTTGGGCCCTCAGACTGGGAACACCGGGGAGCTGTTTTTT
TRBV5-1	.	TRBJ1-1	TRBD1	CASSTTGMNTEAFF	TGCGCCAGCAGCACGACAGGGATGAACACTGAAGCTTTCTTT
TRBV2	.	TRBJ2-7	.	CASSEAQYRGGYF	TGTGCCAGCAGTGAAGCTCAATACAGGGGGGGGTACTTC
TRBV27	.	TRBJ2-7	.	CASSPAGRHEQYF	TGTGCCAGCAGTCCAGCAGGGCGGCACGAGCAGTACTTC
TRBV7-9	few	TRBJ2-3	TRBD2	CASRPTSGPRGTDTQYF	TGTGCCAGCAGGCCTACTAGCGGGCCCCGGGGCACAGATACGCAGTATTTT
TRBV7-9	.	TRBJ2-5	.	CASSGTGWETQYF	TGTGCCAGCAGCGGAACGGGCTGGGAGACCCAGTACTTC
TRBV7-9	.	TRBJ1-1	.	CASSLNRLPYTEAFF	TGTGCCAGCAGCTTAAATCGTTTGCCGTACACTGAAGCTTTCTTT
TRBV7-2	.	TRBJ2-5	.	CASGRTVIETQYF	TGTGCCAGCGGGCGGACAGTCATCGAGACCCAGTACTTC
TRBV2	.	TRBJ1-5	.	CASSERDNQPQHF	TGTGCCAGCAGTGAAAGGGACAATCAGCCCCAGCATTTT
TRBV3-1	few	TRBJ1-5	.	CASTLGGSNQPQHF	TGTGCCAGCACCTTGGGGGGTAGCAATCAGCCCCAGCATTTT
TRBV9	.	TRBJ2-7	TRBD1	CASSVRDRPYEQYF	TGTGCCAGCAGCGTCCGGGACAGACCCTACGAGCAGTACTTC
TRBV18	many	TRBJ2-3	.	CASSPSAEDTQYF	TGTGCCAGCTCACCATCAGCGGAAGATACGCAGTATTTT
TRBV29-1	.	TRBJ1-2	.	CSVDRQEDGGYTF	TGCAGCGTTGACCGGCAGGAGGACGGTGGCTACACCTTC
TRBV7-2	many	TRBJ1-6	.	CASSSLGQRNNSPLHF	TGTGCCAGCAGCTCTCTTGGACAGCGCAATAATTCACCCCTCCACTTT
TRBV24-1	many	TRBJ2-2	.	CATSGGGGLQSGELFF	TGTGCCACCAGTGGGGGCGGGGGCCTTCAATCCGGGGAGCTGTTTTTT
TRBV6-1	few	TRBJ2-7	.	CASSAGVGVLSEQYF	TGTGCCAGCAGTGCGGGGGTAGGGGTTTTATCCGAGCAGTACTTC
TRBV6-2/TRBV6-3	few	TRBJ2-2	TRBD2	CASTAGWNTGELFF	TGTGCCAGCACAGCGGGGTGGAACACCGGGGAGCTGTTTTTT
TRBV5-1	few	TRBJ2-7	TRBD1	CASSLSTGAAYEQYF	TGCGCCAGCAGCTTGTCGACAGGGGCAGCCTACGAGCAGTACTTC
TRBV20-1	few	TRBJ1-2	.	CSARGIATGNYGYTF	TGCAGTGCTCGGGGGATAGCGACCGGTAACTATGGCTACACCTTC
TRBV7-2	.	TRBJ2-1	TRBD1	CACTSGGPPTNEQFF	TGTGCCTGTACTTCAGGGGGCCCCCCCACCAATGAGCAGTTCTTC
TRBV5-6	.	TRBJ2-2	.	CASSLLSLDRPTGELFF	TGTGCCAGCAGCTTGCTATCACTAGACAGGCCTACCGGGGAGCTGTTTTTT
TRBV24-1	.	TRBJ2-2	.	CATAARGLGGELFF	TGTGCCACCGCCGCCCGGGGGCTGGGCGGGGAGCTGTTTTTT
TRBV27	few	TRBJ2-3	TRBD2	CASSLSSGSMADTQYF	TGTGCCAGCAGCCTTAGTAGCGGGAGTATGGCAGATACGCAGTATTTT
TRBV19	.	TRBJ2-7	.	CASSIPGVYEQYF	TGTGCCAGTAGTATTCCAGGGGTTTACGAGCAGTACTTC
TRBV24-1	.	TRBJ2-1	.	CATSDFAGRTYNEQFF	TGTGCCACCAGTGATTTTGCGGGGCGCACCTACAATGAGCAGTTCTTC
TRBV7-2	few	TRBJ2-1	TRBD2	CASSTWRLAGENEQFF	TGTGCCAGCAGCACGTGGAGACTAGCGGGAGAGAATGAGCAGTTCTTC
TRBV20-1	few	TRBJ2-7	TRBD2	CSATSMAGGLGEQYF	TGCAGTGCTACCAGCATGGCGGGAGGGCTCGGAGAGCAGTACTTC
TRBV5-4	few	TRBJ2-1	TRBD2	CASSLAGSGRSYNEQFF	TGTGCCAGCAGCTTGGCCGGTAGCGGGAGAAGCTACAATGAGCAGTTCTTC
TRBV9	.	TRBJ2-1	TRBD2	CASSETGGRNNEQFF	TGTGCCAGCAGCGAAACGGGAGGAAGGAACAATGAGCAGTTCTTC